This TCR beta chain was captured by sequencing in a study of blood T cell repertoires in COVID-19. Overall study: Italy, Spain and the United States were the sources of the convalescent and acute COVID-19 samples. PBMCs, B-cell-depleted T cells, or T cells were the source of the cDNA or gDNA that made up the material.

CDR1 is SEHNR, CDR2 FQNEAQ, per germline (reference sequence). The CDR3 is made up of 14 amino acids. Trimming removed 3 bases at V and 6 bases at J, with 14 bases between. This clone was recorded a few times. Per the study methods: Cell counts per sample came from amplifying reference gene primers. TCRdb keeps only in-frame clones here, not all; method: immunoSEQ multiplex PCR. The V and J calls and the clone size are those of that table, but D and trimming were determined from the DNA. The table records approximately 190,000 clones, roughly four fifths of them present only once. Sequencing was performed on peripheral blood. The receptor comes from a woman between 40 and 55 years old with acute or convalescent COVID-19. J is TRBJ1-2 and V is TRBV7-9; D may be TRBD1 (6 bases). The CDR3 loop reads CASSFQGMGDGYTF. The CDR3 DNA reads TGTGCCAGCAGCTTTCAGGGGATGGGGGATGGCTACACCTTC. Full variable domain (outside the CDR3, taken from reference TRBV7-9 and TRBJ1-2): DTGVSQNPRHKITKRGQNVTFRCDPISEHNRLYWYRQTLGQGPEFLTYFQNEAQLEKSRLLSDRFSAERPKGSFSTLEIQRTEQGDSAMYLCASSFQGMGDGYTFGSGTRLTVV.